This TCR beta chain was captured by sequencing in a study of long-term antiretroviral therapy in people with HIV (dated by TCRdb to the early 2020s). Regarding the complete study: Collection of the earliest samples took place about a decade ahead of the 2015 WHO recommendation for immediate ART, at a time when ART was typically delayed until CD4 counts fell. The cohort contributed roughly 190 cryopreserved PBMC samples from 30 adults with confirmed HIV infection, collected serially over a mean of roughly 6 years (range 1-12). No cross-contamination during QIAcube processing turned up in test extractions that ran a monoclonal T-cell line alongside 33 polyclonal samples. A retrospective serial study tested whether changes in peripheral blood TRB repertoire composition and diversity were associated with ART initiation and durable HIV suppression. Of the roughly 30 participants with HIV, ten to eleven were female.

What the study reported, not specific to this receptor: Since PBMC availability was limited, sequencing covered only the TCR beta chain, with no alpha chain pairing. ART initiation was associated with a significant increase in TRB diversity, but diversity stayed significantly below transplant donor controls even after long-term ART. Inferences about post-ART repertoire changes were limited because no data were available on ART adherence, viral resistance or therapy changes. Because cell numbers in pre-ART samples were limited, unsorted PBMC were profiled instead of sorted CD4+ and CD8+ T cells. The samples span the years 2004 to 2017, and the ART regimens used may be less effective than current regimens. Expanded TRB clones identified before ART initiation dominated the repertoire across all time points, though the dominance fluctuated and decreased in many PLHIV after ART. Compared with controls, HIV repertoires had narrower CDR3 length ranges, and the network structure pointed to an antigen-experienced repertoire that shifted only slightly toward naive after ART.

To be included, a participant needed at least one PBMC sample from before ART initiation plus at least two post-ART samples. Every participant with HIV received treatment in the United States of America. Before DNA extraction, cryopreserved samples of about 0.95-10 million PBMC were thawed and then washed. At the time of the earliest PBMC sample, participants with HIV were aged between roughly 23 and 60 years. PBMC samples were contributed by each participant from 1-4 timepoints before ART initiation and 2-8 timepoints after ART initiation, with a median of 7 samples. For every participant, serial HIV viral load, CD4+ T-cell count, ART history and demographic data were obtained. A Qiagen kit on a QIAcube was used to extract genomic DNA from unsorted PBMC, with samples processed in batches of 12. Looking up the germline V gene yields CDR1 MNHEY and CDR2 SVGAGI. From its cysteine to its phenylalanine, the CDR3 spans 14 amino acids. The kept DNA is CDR3 alone, 42 bases in frame from the first base. V is pruned by 4 bases and J by 5 bases, leaving 6 bases of the junction without a gene match.

The immunoSEQ hsTCRB v3.0 assay was used at survey level resolution to sequence the TRB variable region. A depth of roughly 35,000-50,000 T-cell genomes per sample was targeted for TRB sequencing. An Illumina MiSeq with a v3 150-cycle kit was used to sequence the pooled TRB libraries. The authors processed their data as follows. Repertoire analysis was run in R within a reproducible Nextflow workflow that covered QC, data transformation and analysis. LymphoSeq2, an R package for exploring AIRR-Seq data, was used to implement the custom analyses. A few samples that yielded fewer than 5000 total TRB sequences were excluded, so that 150 to 200 HIV repertoires were analyzed. Among the 188 retained HIV repertoires, around 60 were collected before ART initiation and around 130 were collected after ART initiation. Repertoires were downsampled to 5000 TRB nucleotide sequences, and summary statistics were averaged over 100 downsampling iterations. The analysis kept only TRB sequences whose CDR3 regions were at least seven amino acids long. Diversity was assessed using a clonality score derived from Shannon entropy and using the Gini coefficient. In the repertoire networks, any two of the top 5000 CDR3 amino acid sequences were connected whenever the two sequences differed by an edit distance of one. Antigen specificity groups and MHC restriction were predicted for TRB CDR3 amino acid sequences with GLIPH2. CDR3 amino acid sequences were matched against VDJdb and McPAS-TCR to flag known CMV, EBV, HIV or tissue antigen associations. Pre-ART, post-ART and control groups were compared with Wilcoxon signed-rank tests and Holm-Bonferroni correction. This is the immuneACCESS table as TCRdb keeps it, with only in-frame sequences that have V and J called. A part of the clones is gone; compared with another copy, unresolved V genes explain less than half, and the rest is unexplained. The D gene and trimming were derived from the DNA, and the V and J assignments and clone size from that table. A total of just under 30,000 clones appear in this sample, 70% to 90% of them only once. Clones ranked in the top ten supply more than 6.5% of the sample.

In regard to this clone: This receptor's antigen is unknown. No base-level quality is on record; no much larger clone is a single base apart.

The TCR originated in a middle-aged man with HIV. Material: unsorted PBMCs, obtained approximately 5 years before starting antiretroviral therapy. The chain is assembled from TRBV6-5 and TRBJ2-7; the central 9 bases match TRBD1. The sequence in DNA is TGTGCCAGCAGTTCGGGACAGGGCAGCGACGAGCAGTACTTC. Protein translation: CASSSGQGSDEQYF.